What follows describes a single T cell receptor (beta chain). The antigen is undetermined. Together with a sample-barcoded 5' primer, a J-beta primer mix was included in a second PCR lasting about 7 to 12 cycles. TCRdb passed the 5' RACE reads through MiXCR, listing each CDR3 protein once. The table lists 700,000 or so distinct CDR3 sequences, approximately 40% of them singletons, with about 30% in the top ten. This specimen belongs to a study of blood T cells in healthy people across ages. This CDR3 has 15 residues. The germline V gene has CDR1 SGHTA and CDR2 FQGTGA. V gave up 5 bases and J gave up 6 bases; unmatched junction bases: 7. Overall study results and limits: CMV status of donors was unknown, possibly confounding expanded clonotype changes.

This chain joins TRBV7-3 and TRBJ1-2, with 12 bases fitting TRBD1. The source of this sequence is a man older than 75 in good health. Sequenced material: blood. CDR3 in DNA: TGTGCCAGCAGCCACGGGACAGGGGGCTTGGATGGCTACACCTTC. Translation: CASSHGTGGLDGYTF. The full variable domain, rest sourced from reference TRBV7-3 and TRBJ1-2, is GAGVSQTPSNKVTEKGKYVELRCDPISGHTALYWYRQSLGQGPEFLIYFQGTGAADDSGLPNDRFFAVRPEGSVSTLKIQRTERGDSAVYLCASSHGTGGLDGYTFGSGTRLTVV.